Below, 17 T cell receptor beta chains from the same sample are listed, as sequenced in a study of blood T cell repertoires in COVID-19. TCRdb keeps only in-frame clones here, not all; method: immunoSEQ multiplex PCR. Of 450,000 or so clones in the sample, 70% to 90% were seen once. Material: peripheral blood. All receptors derive from a man younger than 35 with COVID-19, enrolled during active disease.

V usage is TRBV12-5 and J usage is TRBJ2-2; 12 bases agree with TRBD2. CDR3 length: 20 residues. The J segment lost 4 bases and the V segment lost 1 base, leaving 13 bases of the junction unmatched. Germline V CDR1 and CDR2: LGHNT, FRNRAP. CDR3 sequence reads: CASGLGPSGGVSFVTGELFF. CDR3 nucleotide sequence: TGTGCTAGTGGTTTGGGCCCTAGCGGGGGGGTTTCTTTCGTCACCGGGGAGCTGTTTTTT.

The V gene is TRBV4-1, the J gene TRBJ1-6; the D is unclear. Trimming took off 3 bases at V and 15 bases at J, with 21 bases between the two ends. The germline V gene has CDR1 MGHRA and CDR2 YSYEKL. The CDR3 contains 15 residues. CDR3 nucleotides: TGCGCCAGCAGCCAGGGTACCCCAGGCCTAGCTGACCTCCACTTT. Encoded protein: CASSQGTPGLADLHF.

This clone was seen just once. The J gene is TRBJ2-6, the V gene TRBV11-2; 7 nucleotides match TRBD1. The trim removed 6 bases at V and 1 base at J, leaving 12 bases unmatched. The CDR3 loop spans 18 amino acids. Per germline, CDR1 SGHAT and CDR2 FQNNGV. The CDR3 sequence: CASRPSGQKLSGANVLTF. The DNA of the CDR3 is TGTGCCAGCAGACCATCGGGACAGAAGTTATCTGGGGCCAACGTCCTGACTTTC.

The chain joins TRBV29-1 to TRBJ1-1; tentatively, D is TRBD1 (5 bases). Between the trimmed V and J ends, which lost 7 bases and 4 bases, there was a span of 13 bases. Looked up from germline, CDR1 is SQVTM and CDR2 is ANQGSEA. The length of the CDR3 is 12 residues. The chain's CDR3 is CSAHGGGTEAFF. The CDR3 DNA reads as TGCAGCGCTCACGGGGGGGGCACTGAAGCTTTCTTT.

V and J are TRBV14 and TRBJ1-2; D is undetermined. V lost 4 bases to trimming and J lost 4 bases, with 10 bases between them. Germline loops: CDR1 SGHDN, CDR2 FVKESK. The CDR3 loop spans 13 amino acids. The CDR3 bases are TGTGCCAGCAGCCCTACAGAAGTCTATGGCTACACCTTC. Amino acid sequence: CASSPTEVYGYTF.

The chain has TRBV6-4 and TRBJ1-4, with no clear D. The ends were cut back, 2 bases at V and 2 bases at J, with 9 bases in the middle. This CDR3 spans 15 amino acids. Germline CDR1 MRHNA, CDR2 SNTAGT. CDR3 in DNA: TGTGCCAGCAGTGACACCTTCGGGACTAATGAAAAACTGTTTTTT. As protein: CASSDTFGTNEKLFF.

This chain links TRBV7-3 with TRBJ2-1; D possibly corresponds to TRBD1 (6 bases). From germline, CDR1 is SGHTA and CDR2 FQGTGA. The CDR3 covers 13 residues. The ends were cut back, 2 bases at V and 5 bases at J, with 7 bases in the middle. The CDR3 region has the DNA TGTGCCAGCAGCTTAGACAGGAACAATGAGCAGTTCTTC. It specifies CASSLDRNNEQFF.

The chain couples TRBV19 to TRBJ2-7; possibly TRBD1 for D (6 bases). This CDR3 has 16 amino acids. V was clipped by 5 bases and J by 4 bases, with 21 bases between them. Per germline, CDR1 LNHDA and CDR2 SQIVND (reference sequence). The DNA of the CDR3 is TGTGCCAGTAGTCCAACCCTCGCGGGCAGGGGATACGAGCAGTACTTC. Translated: CASSPTLAGRGYEQYF.

This rearrangement joins TRBV20-1 to TRBJ2-4, with D possibly matching TRBD1 (5 bases). Per germline, CDR1 DFQATT and CDR2 SNEGSKA (reference sequence). The ends were cut back, 2 bases at V and 12 bases at J, with 11 bases in the middle. The CDR3 covers 11 residues. Here the CDR3 reads CSARPGHNQYF. The CDR3 nucleotides are TGCAGTGCTAGACCAGGACATAATCAGTACTTC.

The genes are TRBV4-1 and TRBJ2-7; 7 bases are a match to TRBD2. This CDR3 is built from 13 residues. CDR1 and CDR2 (germline): MGHRA, YSYEKL. J was trimmed by 9 bases and V by 0 bases; bases with no gene match: 5. CDR3 residues: CASSQEGGLAQYF. In DNA, the CDR3 is TGCGCCAGCAGCCAAGAGGGAGGGCTCGCGCAGTACTTC.

This chain uses TRBV10-2 with TRBJ1-6, with no clear D. Germline V gives CDR1 WSHSY, CDR2 SAAADI. V gave up 11 bases and J gave up 0 bases, with 8 bases separating them. The CDR3 contains 13 residues. The CDR3, as DNA: TGCGCCTCTTTGTACTCCTATAATTCACCCCTCCACTTT. It yields the protein CASLYSYNSPLHF.

The chain has TRBV9 and TRBJ1-2, with D perhaps matching TRBD1 (5 bases). The V end lost 3 bases, the J end lost 1 base, and 13 bases lay between the germline ends. CDR1 and CDR2 from the germline V gene are SGDLS and YYNGEE. This CDR3 has 15 residues. The CDR3 spells CASSAQGLGNYGYTF. CDR3 nucleotides: TGTGCCAGCAGCGCGCAGGGTTTAGGTAACTATGGCTACACCTTC.

The CDR3 loop is CASSPQLTPGGPYGYTF. CDR3 nucleotides: TGCGCCAGCAGTCCCCAATTAACCCCAGGGGGTCCCTATGGCTACACCTTC. The chain uses TRBV23-1 and TRBJ1-2; 7 bases map to TRBD1. TRBV23-1 is given ORF status, its function remaining uncertain. The CDR3 is made up of 17 amino acids. Trimming took 4 bases from V and 4 from J; bases not matched to a gene: 15.

The chain couples TRBV7-9 to TRBJ2-5; the match to TRBD1 covers 9 bases. Germline CDR1 reads SEHNR; CDR2 reads FQNEAQ (reference sequence). CDR3 length: 14 amino acids. V was pared by 5 bases and J by 5 bases, with 6 bases of the junction left unmatched. CDR3 in amino acids: CASSTGQGRETQYF. CDR3 nucleotides: TGTGCCAGCAGCACGGGACAGGGTCGGGAGACCCAGTACTTC.

The chain carries TRBV13 and TRBJ1-4; TRBD1 matches 12 bases. CDR3 size: 19 residues. Germline CDR1 is PRHDT and CDR2 is FYEKMQ (reference sequence). V dropped 4 bases and J dropped 0; count of bases not matched to a gene: 9. CDR3 amino acids: CASSSGLGQGASTNEKLFF. The CDR3 DNA sequence: TGTGCCAGCAGCTCGGGTTTGGGACAGGGGGCCTCAACTAATGAAAAACTGTTTTTT.

The chain uses TRBV6-5 and TRBJ2-7; 8 positions agree with TRBD2. V dropped 2 bases and J dropped 5; count of bases not matched to a gene: 8. Germline V gives CDR1 MNHEY, CDR2 SVGAGI. This CDR3 spans 15 amino acids. Here the CDR3 DNA reads TGTGCCAGCAGTTACCGCGGGACTAGAGGGAACGAGCAGTACTTC. Amino acids: CASSYRGTRGNEQYF.

The chain carries TRBV27 and TRBJ1-5, with a tentative D call TRBD1 (6 bases). Germline V lookup: CDR1 MNHEY, CDR2 SMNVEV (reference sequence). Trimming removed 5 bases from V and 4 bases from J, with 12 bases in between. This CDR3 has 14 amino acids. CDR3 amino acids: CASSQYRANQPQHF. The CDR3 nucleotides read TGTGCCAGCAGTCAGTACAGGGCTAATCAGCCCCAGCATTTT.